This T cell receptor beta chain was identified in a study of sequential checkpoint blockade in melanoma. Study background: Patients were randomized 1:1 to nivolumab-then-ipilimumab or ipilimumab-then-nivolumab first-line. After both sequences, patients received maintenance nivolumab. Overall study findings and caveats: In arm A, pretreatment tumor clonality was associated with response. PD-L1 staining and CD8+ counts, not mutational load, tracked tumor T-cell clonality.

Trimming cost V 0 bases and J 8 bases, with 19 bases left between them. The length of the CDR3 is 16 residues. CDR1 and CDR2 from the germline V gene are LNHNV and YYDKDF (reference sequence). As for treatment: randomized to nivolumab then ipilimumab (arm A) or the reverse (arm B). The assay was immunoSEQ multiplex PCR, and TCRdb's table has in-frame clones only and misses some. The sample lists some 13,000 clones, around 23% occurring once. As concerns this clone: As yet, its antigen is unknown.

V and J are TRBV15 and TRBJ1-1; D may be TRBD1 (5 bases). The clonotype comes from a human donor with melanoma. The specimen comprised tumor tissue (inferred from file names), sampled from a patient given nivolumab and ipilimumab in sequence. The CDR3 DNA follows: TGTGCCACCAGCAGAGATCCGGGGCGAGTTAGAATCGAAGCTTTCTTT. Its protein product is CATSRDPGRVRIEAFF.